The rows below give T cell receptor beta chains drawn from one sample of a study of T cell responses to AZD1222 COVID-19 vaccine. The assay was immunoSEQ multiplex PCR, and TCRdb's table has in-frame clones only and misses some. This table holds tens of thousands of clones, approximately 85% found once. The starting material was peripheral blood, obtained 28 days after the second AZD1222 dose. The receptors here all came from an adult who received the AZD1222 COVID-19 vaccine. CDR3s include the opening cysteine and the closing phenylalanine or tryptophan. D genes are given only for firm matches. Clone size appears in some rows only: once, few, many, or a class for an expanded clone.

>NA|TRBV7-8|NA|TRBJ2-1
TGTGCCAGCAGCTCCCGGGGCGGGGCTTACAATGAGCAGTTCTTC
CASSSRGGAYNEQFF
>NA|TRBV4-3|NA|TRBJ1-4
TGCGCCAGCAGCCAAGTTTTGCTCAGCGGGTCAACTAATGAAAAACTGTTTTTT
CASSQVLLSGSTNEKLFF
>NA|TRBV7-2|NA|TRBJ2-3
TGTGCCAGCAGCTTAGTTGATACGCAGTATTTT
CASSLVDTQYF
>TRBD2|TRBV27|NA|TRBJ2-1
TGTGCCAGCAGTTTTGGGCCCTCGGGACTAGGGCAGTTCTTC
CASSFGPSGLGQFF
>NA|TRBV18|NA|TRBJ2-1
TGTGCCAGCTCATCCATCCCCCTACCATCTGAGCAGTTCTTC
CASSSIPLPSEQFF
>TRBD2|TRBV3-1/TRBV3-2|NA|TRBJ2-7
TGTGCCAGCAGCCAATACTTACGGGAGGGAAGGAACGAGCAGTACTTC
CASSQYLREGRNEQYF
>TRBD1|TRBV19|NA|TRBJ1-3
TGTGCCAGCTCCCCGGACAGGGGCACTGGAAACACCATATATTTT
CASSPDRGTGNTIYF
>TRBD2|TRBV9|NA|TRBJ2-1
TGTGCCAGCAGCGACGGTCGGGGACTATCCTACAATGAGCAGTTCTTC
CASSDGRGLSYNEQFF
>NA|TRBV12-3/TRBV12-4|NA|TRBJ1-3
TGTGCCAGCAGTTCTTGGGGAGCAAACACCATATATTTT
CASSSWGANTIYF
>NA|TRBV19|NA|TRBJ1-4
TGTGCCAGTATGCCGGGATCAACTAATGAAAAACTGTTTTTT
CASMPGSTNEKLFF
>TRBD2|TRBV2|NA|TRBJ2-1
TGTGCCAGCGGGGGACTAGCGGGGTTTAATGAGCAGTTCTTC
CASGGLAGFNEQFF
>NA|TRBV4-3|NA|TRBJ2-3
TGCGCCAGCAGCCAAGGGGCAGGGAGATACACAGATACGCAGTATTTT
CASSQGAGRYTDTQYF
>NA|TRBV5-6|NA|TRBJ1-2
TGTGCCAGCAGCCACCCCACTAACTATGGCTACACCTTC
CASSHPTNYGYTF
>TRBD2|TRBV19|NA|TRBJ2-7
TGTGCCAGTAGTATCGCGGGAGGAACCTACGAGCAGTACTTC
CASSIAGGTYEQYF
>NA|TRBV4-3|NA|TRBJ2-3
TGCGCCAGCGGTAGCGGAACTAGCACAGATACGCAGTATTTT
CASGSGTSTDTQYF
>TRBD1|TRBV19|NA|TRBJ1-5
TGTGCCAGTAGTATGCCCCGGGGGGGACAGGGGGATCAGCCCCAGCATTTT
CASSMPRGGQGDQPQHF
>NA|TRBV21-1|NA|TRBJ2-3
TGTGCCAGCAGCAAAGTAATAGCGGAGTTCCCAGATACGCAGTATTTT
CASSKVIAEFPDTQYF
>NA|TRBV15|NA|TRBJ1-2
TGTGCCACCAGCAGAGAAGGGGTTTCGAACTATGGCTACACCTTC
CATSREGVSNYGYTF
>NA|TRBV10-2|NA|TRBJ1-4
TGCGCCAGCAGTGATCGCAGGGAAAAACTGTTTTTT
CASSDRREKLFF
>NA|TRBV27|NA|TRBJ2-6
TGTGCCAGCAGTTTAGCTGGGGCCAACGTCCTGACTTTC
CASSLAGANVLTF
>NA|TRBV7-2|NA|TRBJ1-5
TGTGCCAGCAGCTTAGTGGCGGGGAACAATCAGCCCCAGCATTTT
CASSLVAGNNQPQHF
>NA|TRBV28|NA|TRBJ1-2
TGTGCCAGCAGTTTCCCCCCGGGGAGGGGAAGATCCTATGGCTACACCTTC
CASSFPPGRGRSYGYTF
>TRBD2|TRBV7-8|NA|TRBJ2-2
TGTGCCAGCAGCTTAAGGGGGTATAGCGGGAGTGGTCCCGGGGAGCTGTTTTTT
CASSLRGYSGSGPGELFF
>TRBD1|TRBV4-1|NA|TRBJ1-5
TGCGCCAGCAGCCCGCTAGAGACAGGGACTGTGGGCAATCAGCCCCAGCATTTT
CASSPLETGTVGNQPQHF
>NA|TRBV11-3|NA|TRBJ2-6
TGTGCCAGCAGCTTAGATCTAGGGACCAACGTCCTGACTTTC
CASSLDLGTNVLTF
>TRBD1|TRBV7-2|NA|TRBJ1-1
TGTGCCAGCAGCTTTCCCCCGGGACAGAAGAACACTGAAGCTTTCTTT
CASSFPPGQKNTEAFF
>TRBD1|TRBV7-2|NA|TRBJ2-1
TGTGCCAGCAGCACAGGGGGACAGTTCTACAATGAGCAGTTCTTC
CASSTGGQFYNEQFF
>TRBD1|TRBV5-1|NA|TRBJ1-1
TGCGCCAGCAGCTGGGGACAGGGAGGCACTGAAGCTTTCTTT
CASSWGQGGTEAFF
>TRBD1|TRBV4-2|few|TRBJ2-7
TGTGCCAGCAGCCAAGAGTTGGGACAGTTAGTCGAGCAGTACTTC
CASSQELGQLVEQYF